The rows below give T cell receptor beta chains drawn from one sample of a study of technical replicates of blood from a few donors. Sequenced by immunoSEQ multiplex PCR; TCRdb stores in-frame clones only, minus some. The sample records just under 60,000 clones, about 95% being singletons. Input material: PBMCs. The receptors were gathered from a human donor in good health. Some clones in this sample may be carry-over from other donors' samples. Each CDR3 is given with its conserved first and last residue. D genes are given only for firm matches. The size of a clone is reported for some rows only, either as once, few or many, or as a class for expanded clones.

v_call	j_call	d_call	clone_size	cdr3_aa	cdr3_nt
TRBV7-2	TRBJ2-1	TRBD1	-	CASSAGQGDEQFF	TGTGCCAGCAGCGCGGGACAGGGCGATGAGCAGTTCTTC
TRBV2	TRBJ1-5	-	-	CASSAELGNQPQHF	TGTGCCAGCAGCGCTGAGTTGGGCAATCAGCCCCAGCATTTT
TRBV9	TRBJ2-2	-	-	CASSVGGRQKNTGELFF	TGTGCCAGCAGCGTAGGAGGTAGACAGAAAAACACCGGGGAGCTGTTTTTT
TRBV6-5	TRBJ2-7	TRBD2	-	CASSYSGGSGYEQYF	TGTGCCAGCAGTTACTCGGGCGGGAGTGGCTACGAGCAGTACTTC
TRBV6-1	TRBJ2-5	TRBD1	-	CASSLRQGEAQTQYF	TGTGCCAGCAGCCTACGACAGGGGGAGGCGCAGACCCAGTACTTC
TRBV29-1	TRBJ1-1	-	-	CSVAGQYSANTEAFF	TGCAGCGTTGCAGGGCAATACTCGGCGAACACTGAAGCTTTCTTT
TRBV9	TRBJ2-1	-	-	CASSVAQRFNEQFF	TGTGCCAGCAGCGTAGCCCAGCGGTTCAATGAGCAGTTCTTC
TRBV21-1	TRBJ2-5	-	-	CASSRSPAGGQETQYF	TGTGCCAGCAGCCGGAGTCCAGCGGGGGGCCAAGAGACCCAGTACTTC
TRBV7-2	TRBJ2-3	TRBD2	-	CASSRAGGGTYTQYF	TGTGCCAGCAGCCGAGCGGGAGGGGGCACTTATACGCAGTATTTT
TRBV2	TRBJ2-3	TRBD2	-	CASRGTSGGLDTQYF	TGTGCCAGCAGGGGGACTAGCGGGGGGCTGGATACGCAGTATTTT
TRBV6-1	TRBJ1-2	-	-	CASSGFGSWYGYTF	TGTGCCAGCAGTGGGTTTGGTAGTTGGTATGGCTACACCTTC
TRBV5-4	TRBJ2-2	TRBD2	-	CASSLLAGLAGPNTGELFF	TGTGCCAGCAGCTTATTAGCGGGACTAGCGGGGCCAAACACCGGGGAGCTGTTTTTT
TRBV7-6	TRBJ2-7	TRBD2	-	CASRPGTSGPYEQYF	TGTGCCAGTCGCCCCGGGACTAGCGGGCCCTACGAGCAGTACTTC
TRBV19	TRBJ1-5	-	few	CASTFGVSSNQPQHF	TGTGCCAGCACATTCGGGGTTTCGAGCAATCAGCCCCAGCATTTT
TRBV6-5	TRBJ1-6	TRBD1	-	CASSYIGTGRNSPLHF	TGTGCCAGCAGTTACATCGGGACAGGGAGAAATTCACCCCTCCACTTT
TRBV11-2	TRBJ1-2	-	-	CASSSLRGFDRSYGYTF	TGTGCCAGCAGCTCCTTACGCGGTTTCGACAGAAGCTATGGCTACACCTTC
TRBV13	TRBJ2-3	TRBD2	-	CASSPILAESTDTQYF	TGTGCCAGCAGCCCGATACTAGCGGAAAGCACAGATACGCAGTATTTT
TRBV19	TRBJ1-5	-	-	CASSARDKGFNQPQHF	TGTGCCAGTAGTGCCCGGGACAAGGGGTTTAATCAGCCCCAGCATTTT
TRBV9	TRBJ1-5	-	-	CASSVDAGRGNQPQHF	TGTGCCAGCAGCGTAGACGCGGGTCGGGGCAATCAGCCCCAGCATTTT
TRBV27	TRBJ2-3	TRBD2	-	CASSLSGRTTDTQYF	TGTGCCAGCAGTTTAAGCGGGAGGACCACAGATACGCAGTATTTT
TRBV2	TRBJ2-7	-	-	CASSLMGAPSAQYF	TGTGCCAGCAGCCTGATGGGGGCTCCGTCAGCGCAGTACTTC
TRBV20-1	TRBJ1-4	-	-	CSATDGELFF	TGCAGTGCAACAGACGGGGAACTGTTTTTT
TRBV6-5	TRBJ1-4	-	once	CASSSGSHEKLFF	TGTGCCAGCAGTTCAGGGTCACATGAAAAACTGTTTTTT
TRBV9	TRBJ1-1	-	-	CASSEIQGWTEAFF	TGTGCCAGCAGCGAAATACAGGGATGGACTGAAGCTTTCTTT
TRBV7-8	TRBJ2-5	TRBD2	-	CASSLATSGSTGTQYF	TGTGCCAGCAGCTTAGCGACTAGCGGTAGTACCGGTACCCAGTACTTC
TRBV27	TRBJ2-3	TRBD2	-	CASSLGVSGATDTQYF	TGTGCCAGCAGTTTAGGGGTTAGCGGGGCCACAGATACGCAGTATTTT
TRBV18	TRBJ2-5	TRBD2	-	CASTGTSGTQETQYF	TGTGCCAGCACAGGGACTAGCGGGACCCAAGAGACCCAGTACTTC
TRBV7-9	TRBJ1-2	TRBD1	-	CASSLATGVVGYTF	TGTGCCAGCAGCTTAGCCACAGGGGTGGTTGGCTACACCTTC
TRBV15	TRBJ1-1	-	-	CATSEGTLGTEAFF	TGTGCCACCAGCGAGGGAACCCTGGGGACTGAAGCTTTCTTT
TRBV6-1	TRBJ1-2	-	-	CASSEDRGGIYGYTF	TGTGCCAGCAGTGAAGATCGGGGGGGAATCTATGGCTACACCTTC
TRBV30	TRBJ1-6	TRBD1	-	CAWSVGTGTGSPLHF	TGTGCCTGGAGTGTGGGGACAGGGACGGGTTCACCCCTCCACTTT
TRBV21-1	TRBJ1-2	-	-	CAWGVFLYGYTF	TGTGCCTGGGGGGTCTTTCTCTATGGCTACACCTTC
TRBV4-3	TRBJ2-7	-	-	CASSQDRAFGSYEQYF	TGCGCCAGCAGCCAAGATCGAGCGTTCGGCTCCTACGAGCAGTACTTC
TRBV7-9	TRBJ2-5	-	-	CASSLRLQVGETQYF	TGTGCCAGCAGCTTAAGACTCCAAGTTGGGGAGACCCAGTACTTC
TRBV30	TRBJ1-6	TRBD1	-	CASGQGGGWRNSPLHF	TGTGCCTCTGGACAGGGCGGAGGTTGGAGAAATTCACCCCTCCACTTT
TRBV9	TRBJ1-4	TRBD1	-	CASSPRDRDYEKLFF	TGTGCCAGCAGCCCTCGCGACAGGGATTATGAAAAACTGTTTTTT
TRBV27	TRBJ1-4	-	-	CASSPMGGSTNEKLFF	TGTGCCAGCAGTCCCATGGGGGGGAGCACTAATGAAAAACTGTTTTTT
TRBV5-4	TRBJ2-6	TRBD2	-	CASSLSLAGAGANVLTF	TGTGCCAGCAGCTTGAGTCTAGCGGGAGCCGGGGCCAACGTCCTGACTTTC
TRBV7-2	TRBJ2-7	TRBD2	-	CASSLSGVGGGSKEQYF	TGTGCCAGCAGCTTAAGCGGGGTGGGCGGGGGGTCGAAAGAGCAGTACTTC
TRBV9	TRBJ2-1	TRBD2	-	CASSGRLAGGSYNEQFF	TGTGCCAGCAGCGGACGACTAGCGGGAGGCTCCTACAATGAGCAGTTCTTC
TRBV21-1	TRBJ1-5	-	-	CASSSGTGGTGNQPQHF	TGTGCCAGCAGTTCCGGGACAGGGGGGACCGGCAATCAGCCCCAGCATTTT
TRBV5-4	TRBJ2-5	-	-	CASSTLAQGQAQYF	TGTGCCAGCAGCACTCTCGCACAGGGCCAGGCCCAGTACTTC
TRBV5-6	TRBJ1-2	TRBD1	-	CASSWRDRVSYGYTF	TGTGCCAGCAGCTGGAGGGACAGGGTGTCGTATGGCTACACCTTC
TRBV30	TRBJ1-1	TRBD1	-	CAWAQGLEAFF	TGTGCCTGGGCACAGGGGCTTGAAGCTTTCTTT
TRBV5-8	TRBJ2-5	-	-	CASSFPKGGSGHQETQYF	TGTGCCAGCAGCTTCCCTAAGGGAGGTAGCGGACACCAAGAGACCCAGTACTTC
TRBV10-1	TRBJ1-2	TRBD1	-	CASRDRGPHYGYTF	TGCGCCAGCAGAGACAGGGGTCCTCACTATGGCTACACCTTC
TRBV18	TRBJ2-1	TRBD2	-	CASSPGTTGEQFF	TGTGCCAGCTCACCCGGGACTACGGGTGAGCAGTTCTTC
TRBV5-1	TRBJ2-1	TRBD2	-	CASSLATGTSHYNEQFF	TGCGCCAGCAGCTTAGCAACTGGGACTAGCCATTACAATGAGCAGTTCTTC
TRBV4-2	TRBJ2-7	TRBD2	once	CASSELAGPSSYEQYF	TGTGCCAGCAGCGAACTAGCGGGGCCGAGCTCCTACGAGCAGTACTTC